This T cell receptor (beta chain) was recovered during a study of blood T cell repertoires in COVID-19. This clone has a single count. Germline assignment: CDR1 SGHDT and CDR2 YYEEEE. The CDR3 has 14 residues. V gave up 4 bases and J gave up 5 bases, with 15 bases separating them. TCRdb keeps only in-frame clones here, not all; method: immunoSEQ multiplex PCR. This table holds under 150,000 clones, roughly 80% found once. This rearrangement joins TRBV5-6 to TRBJ1-2; D is uncertain. The sequenced sample consisted of peripheral blood. The clonotype originates from a man aged 45-65 years with acute or convalescent COVID-19. The CDR3 coding sequence is TGTGCCAGCAGCCAATGGCGGGGTAGATATGGCTACACCTTC. Translated, it gives CASSQWRGRYGYTF.